Shown below are 18 T cell receptor beta chains from a single sample sequenced in a study of T cell responses to AZD1222 COVID-19 vaccine. TCRdb's copy holds only in-frame clones and misses some; the assay was immunoSEQ multiplex PCR. The table includes about 150,000 clones, 80% to 90% detected once. Specimen: peripheral blood, collected after recovery from COVID-19. The receptor source for this set is an adult who had recovered from COVID-19.

J is TRBJ1-5 and V is TRBV19; 11 positions match TRBD1. The V gene end was trimmed by 7 bases and the J gene end by 6 bases; junction bases not matched to a gene: 8. Germline V gene data show CDR1 as LNHDA and CDR2 as SQIVND (reference sequence). The CDR3 is 15 residues long. In DNA, the CDR3 is TGTGCCAGTATCCCCAGGGGACAGGGGGGTCAGCCCCAGCATTTT. As protein: CASIPRGQGGQPQHF.

The J gene is TRBJ1-2, the V gene TRBV14; no clear D. CDR3 length: 11 amino acids. CDR1 is SGHDN and CDR2 is FVKESK in the germline V gene. Trimming left V 2 bases short and J 2 bases short, with 0 bases between. The DNA for the CDR3 is TGTGCCAGCAGCCAAAACTATGGCTACACCTTC. It translates to CASSQNYGYTF.

V gene TRBV3-1 (or the pseudogene TRBV3-2) combines with J gene TRBJ2-3; D possibly corresponds to TRBD2 (5 bases). The germline gives CDR1 LGHDT, CDR2 YNNKEL (reference sequence). The CDR3 has 13 residues. The V end was cut by 2 bases, the J end by 9 bases, with 12 bases between. The CDR3 DNA is TGTGCCAGCAGCCAATCTCGGACTGGAACGCAGTATTTT. It translates to CASSQSRTGTQYF.

The V gene is TRBV5-1, the J gene TRBJ1-3, with D hard to call. This CDR3 has 12 residues. V gave up 5 bases and J gave up 0 bases, with 3 bases separating them. From germline, CDR1 is SGHRS and CDR2 YFSETQ. CDR3 DNA: TGCGCCAGCAGGGGCTCTGGAAACACCATATATTTT. The encoded protein is CASRGSGNTIYF.

This sequence joins TRBV2 and TRBJ1-4, with D possibly matching TRBD1 (5 bases). Looked up from germline, CDR1 is SNHLY and CDR2 is FYNNEI. The CDR3 contains 12 residues. Trimming stripped 10 bases from V and 8 bases from J, with 14 bases between. As DNA, the CDR3 is TGTGCCAACCGCAGGGAAGGGGAAAAACTGTTTTTT. Protein sequence: CANRREGEKLFF.

The chain carries TRBV11-1 and TRBJ1-4; D not resolved. Germline loops: CDR1 SGHAT, CDR2 FQDESV (reference sequence). There are 12 residues in the CDR3. Trimming pared 4 bases from V and 6 bases from J, leaving 6 bases between. The CDR3 is CASSSLDEKLFF. CDR3 bases: TGTGCCAGCAGCTCGCTGGATGAAAAACTGTTTTTT.

The rearrangement links TRBV5-1 to TRBJ2-5; D is ambiguous. The CDR3 covers 14 residues. Germline V lookup: CDR1 SGHRS, CDR2 YFSETQ. The V end lost 2 bases, the J end lost 1 base, and 9 bases lay between the germline ends. CDR3 sequence (DNA): TGCGCCAGCAGCTTATACGGGTCCCAAGAGACCCAGTACTTC. Encoded protein: CASSLYGSQETQYF.

CDR3 sequence: CASSVSVAANTGELFF. CDR3 bases: TGTGCCAGCAGCGTATCGGTAGCGGCGAACACCGGGGAGCTGTTTTTT. The rearrangement joins TRBV9 to TRBJ2-2; a possible D gene is TRBD2 (6 bases). The germline V gene encodes CDR1 SGDLS and CDR2 YYNGEE. The CDR3 is made up of 16 amino acids. V lost 1 base to trimming and J lost 0 bases, with 10 bases between them.

The CDR3 sequence is CASTARAASTDTQYF. CDR3 nucleotide sequence: TGTGCCAGTACCGCCAGGGCAGCTAGCACAGATACGCAGTATTTT. The rearrangement joins TRBV19 to TRBJ2-3, with a tentative D call TRBD1 (5 bases). V lost 7 bases to trimming and J lost 0 bases, with 14 bases between them. The CDR3 is made up of 15 amino acids. The germline V gene encodes CDR1 LNHDA and CDR2 SQIVND (reference sequence).

The chain links TRBV7-6 to TRBJ2-2; D not resolved. V lost 1 base and J 4 bases, leaving 13 bases between the germline ends. The CDR3 extends over 16 amino acids. Germline assignment: CDR1 SGHVS and CDR2 FNYEAQ. The chain's CDR3 is CASSLGSQSSTGELFF. DNA for the CDR3: TGTGCCAGCAGCTTAGGTAGCCAAAGTAGCACCGGGGAGCTGTTTTTT.

In its sample, this clone was seen once. The chain couples TRBV5-4 to TRBJ2-3; D remains unclear. The CDR3 runs to 16 residues. Germline loops: CDR1 SGHNT, CDR2 YYREEE (reference sequence). V lost 5 bases and J lost 1, with 17 bases in between. This chain's CDR3 is CASSYISRGGTDTQYF. The CDR3 coding sequence is TGTGCCAGCAGTTATATCTCTCGAGGAGGCACAGATACGCAGTATTTT.

The rearrangement joins TRBV19 to TRBJ1-1; possibly TRBD1 for D (5 bases). Germline V gene sequence: CDR1 LNHDA, CDR2 SQIVND (reference sequence). The CDR3 has 14 amino acids. V was pared by 5 bases and J by 5 bases, with 15 bases between. The CDR3 DNA reads as TGTGCCAGTAGTGAGGGGCTAGGAGGGACTGAAGCTTTCTTT. Amino acids: CASSEGLGGTEAFF.

V and J are TRBV5-1 and TRBJ1-2; TRBD1 might be the D (5 bases). Trimming removed 4 bases from V and 0 bases from J, with 10 bases in between. Germline loops: CDR1 SGHRS, CDR2 YFSETQ. The CDR3 has 14 residues. The CDR3 region has the DNA TGCGCCAGCAGCCCGGGACCGGCTAACTATGGCTACACCTTC. The encoded protein is CASSPGPANYGYTF.

This clone was detected once. The junction shows a germline mismatch at one end, possibly a read error. This rearrangement joins TRBV16 to TRBJ1-1, with 9 bases identical to TRBD1. The length of the CDR3 is 15 residues. CDR1 KGHSY and CDR2 FQNENV come from the germline V gene. In DNA form, the CDR3 reads TGTGCCAGCAGCCAATTAGGACAGGGGAACGCTGAAGCTTTCTTT. It codes for CASSQLGQGNAEAFF.

The chain carries TRBV2 and TRBJ2-1; 10 bases agree with TRBD1. CDR1 SNHLY and CDR2 FYNNEI come from the germline V gene. Unmatched junction bases numbered 15, after V lost 6 bases and J lost 4 bases. The CDR3 covers 18 residues. CDR3 nucleotides: TGTGCCAGCAGCCTGGACAGGGGGGGAATCGGATCGTACAATGAGCAGTTCTTC. Translating it yields CASSLDRGGIGSYNEQFF.

V is TRBV7-8 and J is TRBJ2-3, with D hard to call. The CDR3 loop spans 12 amino acids. Germline V lookup: CDR1 SGHVS, CDR2 FQNEAQ. The V end was cut by 4 bases, the J end by 7 bases, with 9 bases between. CDR3 in DNA: TGTGCCAGCAGCTCTCGCATGAATACGCAGTATTTT. Amino acid sequence: CASSSRMNTQYF.

The CDR3 nucleotides read TGTGCCAGCAGCGGAAGGAATTCACCCCTCCACTTT. Protein sequence: CASSGRNSPLHF. This rearrangement joins TRBV9 to TRBJ1-6; D uncertain. V lost 3 bases to trimming and J lost 7 bases, with 5 bases between them. CDR3 size: 12 residues. The V gene's germline CDR1 is SGDLS and CDR2 YYNGEE. The full variable domain, in which reference TRBV9 and TRBJ1-6 provide the parts outside the CDR3, is DSGVTQTPKHLITATGQRVTLRCSPRSGDLSVYWYQQSLDQGLQFLIQYYNGEERAKGNILERFSAQQFPDLHSELNLSSLELGDSALYFCASSGRNSPLHFGNGTRLTVT.

This chain uses TRBV12-3 or TRBV12-4 with TRBJ1-6, with D maybe TRBD1 (5 bases). Trimming took 1 base from V and 10 from J, leaving 8 bases between them. The CDR3 sequence is 13 residues long. The DNA for the CDR3 is TGTGCCAGCAGTTTAGGGGGCGGCTCACCCCTCCACTTT. Translating it yields CASSLGGGSPLHF.